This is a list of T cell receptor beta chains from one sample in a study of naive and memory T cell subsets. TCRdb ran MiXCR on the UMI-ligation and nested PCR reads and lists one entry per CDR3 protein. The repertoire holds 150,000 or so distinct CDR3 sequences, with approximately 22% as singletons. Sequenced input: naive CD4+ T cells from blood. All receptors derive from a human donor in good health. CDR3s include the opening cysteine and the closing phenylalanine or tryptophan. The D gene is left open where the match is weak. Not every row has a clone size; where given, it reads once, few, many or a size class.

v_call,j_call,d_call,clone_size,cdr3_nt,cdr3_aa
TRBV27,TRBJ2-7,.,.,TGTGCCAGCCGTGTCGGGACGGCCTTCGACGAGCAGTACTTC,CASRVGTAFDEQYF
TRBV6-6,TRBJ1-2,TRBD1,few,TGTGCCAGCAGTTACTCGTCACAGGGGATTAGGAATGGCTACACCTTC,CASSYSSQGIRNGYTF
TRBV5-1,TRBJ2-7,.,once,TGCGCCAGCAGCCCCGGGACTCGCTCGGGCGAGCAGTACTTC,CASSPGTRSGEQYF
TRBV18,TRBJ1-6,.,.,TGTGCCAGCTCACCCGCGACAGGAGGGTCACCCCTCCACTTT,CASSPATGGSPLHF
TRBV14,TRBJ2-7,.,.,TGTGCCAGCAGCCGATGGCAGCCCTACGAGCAGTACTTC,CASSRWQPYEQYF
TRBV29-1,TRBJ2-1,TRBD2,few,TGCAGCGTTACAGGACTAGCGGGAAACTATGAGCAGTTCTTC,CSVTGLAGNYEQFF
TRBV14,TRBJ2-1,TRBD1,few,TGTGCCAGCAGCGACAGGGCATCCTACAATGAGCAGTTCTTC,CASSDRASYNEQFF
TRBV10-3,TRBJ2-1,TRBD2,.,TGTGCCATCAGTGCACTAGCGGGACCTATATACAATGAGCAGTTCTTC,CAISALAGPIYNEQFF
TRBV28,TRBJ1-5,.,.,TGTGCCAGCAGTTTACGACCCCCACCCTCGTGGCAGCCCCAGCATTTT,CASSLRPPPSWQPQHF
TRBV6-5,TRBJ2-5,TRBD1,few,TGTGCCAGCAGAATCGACAGGGCGGAGACCCAGTACTTC,CASRIDRAETQYF
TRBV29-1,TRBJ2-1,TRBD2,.,TGCAGCGTTGGGGCTGAAGCGGGAGGCCGCGCCTACAATGAGCAGTTCTTC,CSVGAEAGGRAYNEQFF
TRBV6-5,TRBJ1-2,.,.,TGTGCCAGCAGCTTGAGCCGGGATCGTGGGGGCTATGGCTACACCTTC,CASSLSRDRGGYGYTF
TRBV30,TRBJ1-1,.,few,TGTGCCTGGAGTGCCCCGAGGGGGGGGCGGGATGAAGCTTTCTTT,CAWSAPRGGRDEAFF
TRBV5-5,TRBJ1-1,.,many,TGTGCCAGCAGCCCCGGACACGGGTACACTGAAGCTTTCTTT,CASSPGHGYTEAFF
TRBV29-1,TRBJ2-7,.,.,TGCAGCGCTAGAGAGGGGGGCAAATACGAGCAGTACTTC,CSAREGGKYEQYF
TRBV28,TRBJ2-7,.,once,TGTGCCAGCAGCTCCCCCGGAGTACCCGGCTACGAGCAGTACTTC,CASSSPGVPGYEQYF